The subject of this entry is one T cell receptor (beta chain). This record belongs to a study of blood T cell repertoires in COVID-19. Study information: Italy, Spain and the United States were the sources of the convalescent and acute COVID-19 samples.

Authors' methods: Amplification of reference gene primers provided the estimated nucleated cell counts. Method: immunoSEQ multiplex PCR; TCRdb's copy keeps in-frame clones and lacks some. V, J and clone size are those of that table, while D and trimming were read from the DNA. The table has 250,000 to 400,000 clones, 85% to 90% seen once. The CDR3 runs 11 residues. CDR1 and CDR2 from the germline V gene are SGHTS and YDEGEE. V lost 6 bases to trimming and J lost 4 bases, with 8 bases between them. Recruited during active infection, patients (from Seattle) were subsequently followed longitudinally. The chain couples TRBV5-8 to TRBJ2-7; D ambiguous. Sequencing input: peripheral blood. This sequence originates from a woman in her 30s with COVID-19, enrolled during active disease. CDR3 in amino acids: CASIRSYEQYF. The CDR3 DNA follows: TGTGCCAGCATTCGGAGTTACGAGCAGTACTTC.